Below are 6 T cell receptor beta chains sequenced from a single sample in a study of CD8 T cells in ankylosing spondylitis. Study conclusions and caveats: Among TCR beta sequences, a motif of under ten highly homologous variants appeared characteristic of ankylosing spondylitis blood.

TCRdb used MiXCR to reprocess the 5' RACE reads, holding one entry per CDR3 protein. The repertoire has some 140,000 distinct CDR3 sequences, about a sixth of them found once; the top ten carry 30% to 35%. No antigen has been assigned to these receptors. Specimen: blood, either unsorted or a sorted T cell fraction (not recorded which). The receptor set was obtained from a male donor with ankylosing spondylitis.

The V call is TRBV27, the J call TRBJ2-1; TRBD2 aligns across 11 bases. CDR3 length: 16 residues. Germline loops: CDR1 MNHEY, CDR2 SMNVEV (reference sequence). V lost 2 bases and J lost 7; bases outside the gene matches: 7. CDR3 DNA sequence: TGTGCCAGCAGTTTAGGGACTAGCGGAGAGAGAAATGAGCAGTTCTTC. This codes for CASSLGTSGERNEQFF.

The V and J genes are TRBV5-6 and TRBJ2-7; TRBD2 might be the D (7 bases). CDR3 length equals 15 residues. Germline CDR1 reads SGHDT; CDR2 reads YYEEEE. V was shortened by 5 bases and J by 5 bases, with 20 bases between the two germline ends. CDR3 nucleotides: TGTGCCAGCAGGTTATTGCGGGAGAGGGACAACGAGCAGTACTTC. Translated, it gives CASRLLRERDNEQYF.

The CDR3 loop reads CATSDPLTGIDEQYF. The CDR3 nucleotides are TGTGCCACCAGTGACCCACTCACAGGGATCGACGAGCAGTACTTC. The chain recombines TRBV24-1 with TRBJ2-7, with a tentative D call TRBD1 (6 bases). Germline CDR1 and CDR2: KGHDR and SFDVKD. The CDR3 consists of 15 residues. V lost 4 bases and J lost 5, with 17 bases in between.

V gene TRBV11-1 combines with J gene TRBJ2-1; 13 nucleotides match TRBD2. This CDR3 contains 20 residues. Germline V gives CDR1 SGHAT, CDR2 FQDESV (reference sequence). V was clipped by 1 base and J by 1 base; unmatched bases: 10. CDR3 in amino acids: CASSLVGGGGLAGSYNEQFF. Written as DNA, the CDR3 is TGTGCCAGCAGCTTAGTCGGGGGTGGGGGACTAGCGGGATCCTACAATGAGCAGTTCTTC.

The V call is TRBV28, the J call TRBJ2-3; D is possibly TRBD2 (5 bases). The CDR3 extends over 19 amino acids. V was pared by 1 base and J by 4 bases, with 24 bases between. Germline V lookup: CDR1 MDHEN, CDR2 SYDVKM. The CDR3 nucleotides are TGTGCCAGCAGTTTATTAGGCTGGACTCGGACTTACCTCGCAGATACGCAGTATTTT. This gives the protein CASSLLGWTRTYLADTQYF.

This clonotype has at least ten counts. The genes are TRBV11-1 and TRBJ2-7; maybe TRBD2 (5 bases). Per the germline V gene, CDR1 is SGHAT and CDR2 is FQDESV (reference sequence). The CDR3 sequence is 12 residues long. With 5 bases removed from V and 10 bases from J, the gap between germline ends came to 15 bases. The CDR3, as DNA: TGTGCCAGCAGCCTGGACTCGGTTTCACAGTACTTC. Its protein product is CASSLDSVSQYF.